This TCR beta chain was sequenced in a study of cytomegalovirus exposure and HLA in healthy donors. Overall study: A later analysis reported the same platform for the 110 or so validation repertoires and the 500 to 750 first-cohort repertoires. General study findings and limits: High specificity and sensitivity for cytomegalovirus status were reported for the classifier. The investigators catalogued 150 to 200 TCR beta chains as cytomegalovirus-associated. First-cohort TCR clusters tended to co-occur in the roughly 130 validation repertoires, a later analysis found.

CDR1 and CDR2 from the germline V gene are MGHRA and YSYEKL. The V and J ends lost 3 bases and 5 bases respectively, with 14 bases between them. The CDR3 spans 16 residues. Using immunoSEQ multiplex PCR, the repertoire was profiled, and TCRdb retains in-frame clones only, with some absent. The data contain under 100,000 clones, roughly 96% of them singletons. With regard to this clone: Its antigen remains unidentified.

The sample consisted of PBMCs. The chain is built from TRBV4-1 and TRBJ1-6; no firm D call. The origin of this receptor is a woman aged 18-29 years in good health and CMV-seronegative. CDR3 region: CASSHDPQAHNSPLHF. CDR3 nucleotide sequence: TGCGCCAGCAGCCACGACCCCCAGGCGCATAATTCACCCCTCCACTTT.